One sample yielded the 16 T cell receptor beta chains listed below, sequenced in a study of vaccination effects on CD4 cells after COVID-19. Within the ViraFEST assay, antigen-specific CD4+ T cells underwent expansion with viral peptide pools prior to sequencing. When ten to eleven days of culture had elapsed, CD4+ T cells were isolated. Assay used: immunoSEQ multiplex PCR; TCRdb lists only in-frame clones, some missing. The sample lists roughly 14,000 clones, 76% occurring once. No antigen is known for these receptors. The input for sequencing was CD4+ T cells from PBMCs cultured with HCoV-229E spike peptides, taken before COVID-19 vaccination. The receptor source for this set is a human donor who received a COVID-19 vaccine.

This chain uses TRBV2 with TRBJ1-1; 10 bases are shared with TRBD1. The CDR3 consists of 14 residues. The trim removed 4 bases at V and 5 bases at J, leaving 4 bases unmatched. Germline assignment: CDR1 SNHLY and CDR2 FYNNEI. This CDR3 is CASSGRDRGTEAFF. In DNA form, the CDR3 reads TGTGCCAGCAGTGGGAGGGACAGGGGAACTGAAGCTTTCTTT.

The J gene is TRBJ2-4, the V gene TRBV4-3; D might be TRBD1 (6 bases). Trimming cost V 1 base and J 3 bases, with 16 bases left between them. CDR1 and CDR2 (germline): LGHNA, YSLEER. The CDR3 has 17 residues. DNA for the CDR3: TGCGCCAGCAGCCAAGCCAAACAGGGATTCGGCAAAAACATTCAGTACTTC. This encodes CASSQAKQGFGKNIQYF.

In DNA form, the CDR3 reads TGTGCCAGCAGCCACCGCCCGAAGTCAGGGCGGCCCACTGAAGCTTTCTTT. Translated, it gives CASSHRPKSGRPTEAFF. The rearrangement links TRBV6-2 or TRBV6-3 to TRBJ1-1; D possibly corresponds to TRBD1 (5 bases). Looked up from germline, CDR1 is MNHEY and CDR2 is SVGEGT. Trimming took 6 bases from V and 4 from J, leaving 24 bases between them. The CDR3 is made up of 17 amino acids.

The chain links TRBV2 to TRBJ1-3; perhaps TRBD1 as D (5 bases). Trimming removed 4 bases at V and 0 bases at J, with 10 bases between. The CDR3 runs to 15 residues. From germline, CDR1 is SNHLY and CDR2 FYNNEI. The CDR3 protein is CASSAQGFSGNTIYF. In DNA form, the CDR3 reads TGTGCCAGCAGTGCCCAGGGATTCTCTGGAAACACCATATATTTT.

V and J are TRBV23-1 and TRBJ1-2; maybe TRBD1 (6 bases). TRBV23-1 is reported as an ORF; its role is uncertain. The V end was cut by 8 bases, the J end by 4 bases, with 35 bases between. This CDR3 region has 20 residues. The CDR3, as DNA: TGCGCCAGCGCCCACCCCGAATCCAGGGGAAGGGTATCGAAGTGCTATGGCTACACCTTC. This encodes CASAHPESRGRVSKCYGYTF.

The CDR3 nucleotides read TGTGCCAGCAGTGTTAGTGGAGCGGTCTACAATGAGCAGTTCTTC. This encodes CASSVSGAVYNEQFF. The chain couples TRBV2 to TRBJ2-1; a possible D gene is TRBD2 (5 bases). CDR1 is SNHLY, CDR2 FYNNEI, per germline. V was cut by 4 bases and J by 3 bases, with 13 bases left in between. The CDR3 is 15 residues long.

This clone occurred a few times. This chain joins TRBV2 and TRBJ1-5; D remains unclear. The CDR3 length is 12 residues. In germline, CDR1 is SNHLY, CDR2 FYNNEI. V shed 7 bases and J shed 0 bases, with 4 bases lying between them. The CDR3 DNA reads as TGTGCCAGCAAGGGTAGCAATCAGCCCCAGCATTTT. This codes for CASKGSNQPQHF.

V and J are TRBV6-2 or TRBV6-3 and TRBJ1-1, with D possibly being TRBD1 (6 bases). The V gene lost 0 bases and the J gene lost 8 bases, with 10 bases spanning the gap. CDR1 is MNHEY, CDR2 SVGEGT, per germline. CDR3 length equals 13 residues. CDR3 sequence (DNA): TGTGCCAGCAGTTACTCGAACAGGGCGGAAGCTTTCTTT. Residues: CASSYSNRAEAFF.

The CDR3 spells CASSLLSSYEQYF. CDR3 nucleotides: TGTGCCAGCTCTCTACTCAGCTCCTACGAGCAGTACTTC. V is TRBV6-5 and J is TRBJ2-7; D uncertain. Trimming pared 8 bases from V and 0 bases from J, leaving 11 bases between. The CDR3 sequence is 13 residues long. The germline CDR1 and CDR2 sequences are MNHEY and SVGAGI.

The gene calls are TRBV2 and TRBJ1-2; TRBD1 might be the D (6 bases). The length of the CDR3 is 14 residues. Germline loops: CDR1 SNHLY, CDR2 FYNNEI. The V end was cut by 5 bases, the J end by 5 bases, with 15 bases between. CDR3 loop: CASSFRGSGYGYTF. CDR3 DNA sequence: TGTGCCAGCAGTTTCAGGGGTTCAGGGTATGGCTACACCTTC.

This chain uses TRBV3-1 (or the pseudogene TRBV3-2) with TRBJ1-1; D gene unclear. The ends were cut back, 0 bases at V and 1 base at J, with 9 bases in the middle. Per the germline V gene, CDR1 is LGHDT and CDR2 is YNNKEL (reference sequence). This CDR3 spans 15 amino acids. The CDR3 spells CASSQDQHRNTEAFF. In nucleotides, the CDR3 is TGTGCCAGCAGCCAAGATCAACACAGGAACACTGAAGCTTTCTTT.

V usage is TRBV5-1 and J usage is TRBJ1-2, with D perhaps matching TRBD1 (6 bases). Germline CDR1 is SGHRS and CDR2 is YFSETQ. This CDR3 is built from 15 residues. The V gene lost 4 bases and the J gene lost 2 bases, with 15 bases spanning the gap. The DNA for the CDR3 is TGCGCCAGCAGCCTCTATTTAACAGGGAACTATGGCTACACCTTC. Protein: CASSLYLTGNYGYTF.

The rearrangement joins TRBV7-2 to TRBJ2-3, with 12 bases identical to TRBD2. V gave up 4 bases and J gave up 4 bases; unmatched junction bases: 9. Germline CDR1 reads SGHTA; CDR2 reads FQGNSA. This CDR3 is 17 amino acids long. CDR3 DNA sequence: TGTGCCAGCAGCTATCATTGGGCTAGCGGGGGGGCAGATACGCAGTATTTT. Protein: CASSYHWASGGADTQYF.

V is TRBV6-5 and J is TRBJ1-6; tentatively, D is TRBD1 (5 bases). V was cut by 8 bases and J by 1 base, with 12 bases left in between. Germline-derived CDR1 and CDR2 are MNHEY and SVGAGI. CDR3 length: 15 amino acids. The CDR3 nucleotides read TGTGCCAGCCCGGGGGGGGGTTCCTATAATTCACCCCTCCACTTT. Its translation is CASPGGGSYNSPLHF.

This chain connects TRBV29-1 to TRBJ1-2; D gene ambiguous. CDR3 size: 12 residues. Germline assignment: CDR1 SQVTM and CDR2 ANQGSEA. Trimming stripped 1 base from V and 7 bases from J, with 10 bases between. The CDR3, as DNA: TGCAGCGTTGAAGGGTTCTTAAGTGGCTACACCTTC. Translating gives CSVEGFLSGYTF.

The chain is built from TRBV7-9 and TRBJ2-7; either TRBD1 or TRBD2 may supply D (6 bases each). Trimming cost V 5 bases and J 6 bases, with 11 bases left between them. Germline V gives CDR1 SEHNR, CDR2 FQNEAQ (reference sequence). The CDR3 length is 12 residues. CDR3 in DNA: TGTGCCAGCAGCCCGCCGGGGGCCGAGCAGTACTTC. It codes for CASSPPGAEQYF.